The clone carrying this T cell receptor beta chain was counted once. Antigen unknown. Naivety among CD8 cells was defined by CD45RO negativity and positive CCR7 selection, thereby excluding terminally differentiated effector memory CD45RA+ cells. The data were taken from a study of shared clonotypes between healthy human individuals. The study, taken as a whole, reports: Despite large depth, sorted-subset datasets appeared incompletely sequenced.

Profiled with immunoSEQ multiplex PCR; TCRdb holds only in-frame clones, not every one. This sample yields 1.5 million to 2.5 million clones, of which around 96% are seen a single time; roughly 1% belongs to the top ten. In germline, CDR1 is MGHDK, CDR2 SYGVNS. This CDR3 spans 13 amino acids. Losses at the gene ends were 10 bases for V and 3 bases for J; bases not matched to a gene: 5. J is TRBJ2-7 and V is TRBV25-1; 11 nucleotides agree with TRBD2. Sequencing used naive CD8+ T cells sorted from blood. The receptor comes from a man younger than 35 in good health. CDR3 region: CATDLAGGYEQYF. The CDR3 region has the DNA TGTGCCACCGACCTAGCGGGAGGCTACGAGCAGTACTTC.